This T cell receptor beta chain was recovered during a study of liver allograft versus peripheral blood T cells. Study-level background: Recipients' peripheral blood T cell receptor repertoires were compared with those in transplanted livers. The study, taken as a whole, reports: In liver allografts, T cell receptor repertoires reportedly differed from the repertoires found in peripheral blood.

Germline-derived CDR1 and CDR2 are SGHKS and YYEKEE (reference sequence). The CDR3 has 17 amino acids. V was clipped by 0 bases and J by 0 bases, with 10 bases between them. Judged by abundance, this clonotype is medium-sized. Its antigen is undetermined. TCRdb analysed the reads with MiXCR anew, one entry per CDR3 protein. This sample has about 7,900 distinct CDR3 sequences; 19% occur once, and the top ten carry 25%. The chain joins TRBV5-5 to TRBJ1-6; D unclear. The receptor's source is a human patient who had a liver transplant. T cells may partly derive from the graft donor. The CDR3 sequence is CASSLVSRSSYNSPLHF. As DNA, the CDR3 is TGTGCCAGCAGCTTGGTTTCCCGGAGCTCCTATAATTCACCCCTCCACTTT.